The 7 T cell receptor beta chains listed next were all sequenced from one sample in a study of blood T cell repertoires in COVID-19. Repertoires were generated with immunoSEQ multiplex PCR, while TCRdb's copy carries only in-frame clones and drops some. Of about 220,000 clones in the sample, over 75% were seen once. Specimen: PBMCs or T cells enriched from blood (not recorded which). Receptors originate from a woman aged 60-75 years who had recovered from COVID-19.

This rearrangement joins TRBV5-3 to TRBJ2-7; a possible D gene is TRBD2 (5 bases). TRBV5-3 falls under the ORF class, with uncertain function. The V gene lost 4 bases and the J gene lost 3 bases, with 17 bases spanning the gap. The CDR3 contains 15 residues. CDR3 bases: TGTGCCAGAAGCCCCAAAAAATCGGGGAGCTACGAGCAGTACTTC. The encoded protein is CARSPKKSGSYEQYF.

This chain links TRBV19 with TRBJ1-1; 8 positions agree with TRBD1. CDR1 and CDR2 (germline): LNHDA, SQIVND (reference sequence). The CDR3 totals 14 residues. Trimming at V came to 3 bases and at J to 5 bases, leaving 5 bases not matched to a gene. DNA for the CDR3: TGTGCCAGTAGTATGAGACAGGGGATTACTGAAGCTTTCTTT. It specifies CASSMRQGITEAFF.

The chain combines TRBV19 with TRBJ2-1; D unresolved. CDR1 and CDR2 (germline): LNHDA, SQIVND (reference sequence). The V and J ends lost 3 bases and 9 bases respectively, with 6 bases between them. There are 11 residues in the CDR3. Written as DNA, the CDR3 is TGTGCCAGTAGTATCGTGGCTGAGCAGTTCTTC. It encodes CASSIVAEQFF.

J is TRBJ1-4 and V is TRBV5-6, with TRBD1 matching 8 bases. This CDR3 contains 13 residues. The V segment lost 2 bases and the J segment 8 bases; nucleotides outside the gene matches: 2. From germline, CDR1 is SGHDT and CDR2 YYEEEE. The CDR3 sequence is CASSFGQGEKLFF. As DNA, the CDR3 is TGTGCCAGCAGCTTCGGACAGGGCGAAAAACTGTTTTTT.

J is TRBJ2-1 and V is TRBV2; 8 nucleotides line up with TRBD2. The CDR3 contains 18 residues. CDR1 is SNHLY, CDR2 FYNNEI, per germline. Unmatched junction bases numbered 9, after V lost 2 bases and J lost 0 bases. The CDR3 reads CASSESSGFFSSYNEQFF. CDR3 sequence (DNA): TGTGCCAGCAGTGAATCTAGCGGGTTCTTTAGCTCCTACAATGAGCAGTTCTTC. The complete variable domain, with remaining parts taken from reference TRBV2 and TRBJ2-1, reads EPEVTQTPSHQVTQMGQEVILRCVPISNHLYFYWYRQILGQKVEFLVSFYNNEISEKSEIFDDQFSVERPDGSNFTLKIRSTKLEDSAMYFCASSESSGFFSSYNEQFFGPGTRLTVL.

This chain connects TRBV6-5 to TRBJ1-5, with a possible D match to TRBD1 (5 bases). The germline V gene has CDR1 MNHEY and CDR2 SVGAGI. The CDR3 loop spans 15 amino acids. Trimming removed 5 bases at V and 5 bases at J, with 16 bases between. The CDR3 here is CASSPRGGVDQPQHF. The CDR3 DNA sequence: TGTGCCAGCAGTCCCCGGGGGGGAGTCGATCAGCCCCAGCATTTT.

The V call is TRBV4-3, the J call TRBJ1-2; D is unresolved. V shed 0 bases and J shed 7 bases, with 15 bases lying between them. Germline-derived CDR1 and CDR2 are LGHNA and YSLEER. The CDR3 consists of 15 residues. The CDR3 sequence is CASSQDQLTAGGYTF. In DNA form, the CDR3 reads TGCGCCAGCAGCCAAGATCAGTTAACGGCGGGTGGCTACACCTTC.